This T cell receptor (beta chain) appears in the sequencing data of a study of control samples from healthy donors and cancer patients. Some clones are missing from TCRdb's copy, which holds only in-frame ones; the method was immunoSEQ multiplex PCR. Of around 55,000 clones in the sample, around 95% are singletons; the top ten hold approximately 1%. The CDR3 is 13 amino acids. CDR1 and CDR2 (germline): SGHKS, YYEKEE (reference sequence). The V and J ends lost 2 bases and 0 bases respectively, with 5 bases between them. In the case of this clone: The same CDR3 can be traced to other DNA sequences in this sample.

The clonotype originates from a woman between 18 and 29 years old in good health. The sequenced sample was blood. The rearrangement links TRBV5-5 to TRBJ1-1; D is ambiguous. CDR3 nucleotides: TGTGCCAGCAGCTTAGGCCTGAACACTGAAGCTTTCTTT. Amino acids: CASSLGLNTEAFF.